Listed below are T cell receptor beta chains from one sample, sequenced in a study of blood T cell repertoires in COVID-19. The table came from immunoSEQ multiplex PCR; TCRdb's copy has only in-frame clones and leaves some out. The sample lists some 180,000 clones; around 90% were seen once. Specimen: peripheral blood. These receptors all come from an elderly woman with COVID-19, enrolled during active disease. CDR3s include the opening cysteine and the closing phenylalanine or tryptophan. A D gene is named only where the DNA matches it firmly. Size is stated for part of the rows, as once, few or many counts, or as a class when the clone is expanded.

J,D,V,size,DNA,CDR3
TRBJ2-1,NA,TRBV4-2,NA,TGTGCCAGCAGCGCAGACAGGTACTCCTACAATGAGCAGTTCTTC,CASSADRYSYNEQFF
TRBJ2-5,TRBD2,TRBV9,once,TGTGCCAGCAGCGTAGGGGGACTAGCGGTCCGGGAGACCCAGTACTTC,CASSVGGLAVRETQYF
TRBJ2-7,TRBD2,TRBV7-8,NA,TGTGCCAGCAGCACGCGACTAGCGGGAGGGTATTCCTACGAGCAGTACTTC,CASSTRLAGGYSYEQYF
TRBJ2-2,NA,TRBV10-3,many,TGTGCCATTGGGCTCCGGGACTCTTCCACCGGGGAGCTGTTTTTT,CAIGLRDSSTGELFF
TRBJ2-6,TRBD1,TRBV18,NA,TGTGCCAGCTCAATAGACAGGGCTGGGGCCAACGTCCTGACTTTC,CASSIDRAGANVLTF
TRBJ2-3,NA,TRBV5-5,NA,TGTGCCAGCAGCTTTACTGCCGCTGCAGATACGCAGTATTTT,CASSFTAAADTQYF
TRBJ1-1,TRBD1,TRBV19,NA,TGTGCCAGTAGTACCGGGACAGGGCCGAACACTGAAGCTTTCTTT,CASSTGTGPNTEAFF
TRBJ2-1,NA,TRBV5-6,once,TGTGCCAGCAGCCCCTTCCCCGGGAATGAGCAGTTCTTC,CASSPFPGNEQFF
TRBJ2-1,NA,TRBV7-3,NA,TGTGCCAGCAGCTTAGGAGGGCTAGCGAATTACAATGAGCAGTTCTTC,CASSLGGLANYNEQFF
TRBJ1-4,NA,TRBV18,NA,TGTGCCAGCTCACCCGACAGGATTTCCAATGAAAAACTGTTTTTT,CASSPDRISNEKLFF
TRBJ1-5,NA,TRBV6-5,NA,TGTGCCACCTTCAGGGCTAGGGGCAATCAGCCCCAGCATTTT,CATFRARGNQPQHF
TRBJ2-5,NA,TRBV6-6,NA,TGTGCCAGCACCCTAGTCCCGGAAGAGACCCAGTACTTC,CASTLVPEETQYF
TRBJ2-1,TRBD2,TRBV7-8,NA,TGTGCCAGCAGCCATCGTTCTAGCGGGAGTTACAATGAGCAGTTCTTC,CASSHRSSGSYNEQFF
TRBJ1-2,NA,TRBV4-2,NA,TGTGCCAGCAGCCAAAGGGACAACGGTGGCTACACCTTC,CASSQRDNGGYTF
TRBJ2-4,NA,TRBV29-1,NA,TGCAGCGTTGAGGCAGGGGGGAACATTCAGTACTTC,CSVEAGGNIQYF
TRBJ1-1,NA,TRBV18,NA,TGTGCCAGCTCACCCATCAGGGAGAACACTGAAGCTTTCTTT,CASSPIRENTEAFF
TRBJ1-5,NA,TRBV12-3/TRBV12-4,NA,TGTGCCAGCAGTTTCGGGGGGGATCAGCCCCAGCATTTT,CASSFGGDQPQHF
TRBJ1-5,NA,TRBV7-2,NA,TGTGCCAGCAGCTTAGCGAGTCGTTATAGCAATCAGCCCCAGCATTTT,CASSLASRYSNQPQHF
TRBJ2-7,NA,TRBV10-1,NA,TGCGCCAGCAGTCCCCAGGGGGGAGGCTGGAATCCCTGGGAGCAGTACTTC,CASSPQGGGWNPWEQYF
TRBJ2-7,TRBD2,TRBV6-2/TRBV6-3,NA,TGTGCCAGCAGTTACTCAGCGGGGCTCTCCTACGAGCAGTACTTC,CASSYSAGLSYEQYF
TRBJ1-2,NA,TRBV4-3,few,TGCGCCAGCAGCCAAAACCAACAGGGCGCCTATGGCTACACCTTC,CASSQNQQGAYGYTF
TRBJ1-4,TRBD1,TRBV28,NA,TGTGCCAGCGGGGACAGTGCAACTAATGAAAAACTGTTTTTT,CASGDSATNEKLFF
TRBJ2-1,TRBD2,TRBV4-3,NA,TGCGCCAGCAGCCAAGATACCGCGGGAGTGGAGTTCTTC,CASSQDTAGVEFF